Following are 20 T cell receptor beta chains from one sample sequenced in a study of cytomegalovirus exposure and HLA in healthy donors. PCR amplification relied on 60 Vbeta primers (plus 13 Jbeta primers). The method was immunoSEQ multiplex PCR; TCRdb's version includes in-frame clones alone and lacks a portion of them. The sample consists of fewer than 250,000 clones, roughly four fifths of them appearing once. The sequencing sample was made of PBMCs. These receptors originate from a girl aged 2-10 years in good health and CMV-seronegative.

The chain combines TRBV7-9 with TRBJ1-5; D not resolved. The germline V gene has CDR1 SEHNR and CDR2 FQNEAQ (reference sequence). The V gene lost 4 bases and the J gene lost 6 bases, with 10 bases spanning the gap. This CDR3 spans 13 amino acids. The DNA for the CDR3 is TGTGCCAGCAGCTCGGAGGGCCGTCAGCCCCAGCATTTT. It yields the protein CASSSEGRQPQHF.

In this sample, this clone turned up once. The rearrangement joins TRBV19 to TRBJ2-7; D is perhaps TRBD1 (6 bases). Germline lookup yields CDR1 LNHDA and CDR2 SQIVND (reference sequence). V shed 3 bases and J shed 1 base, with 13 bases lying between them. This CDR3 comprises 15 residues. This CDR3 is CASSIRQGLSYEQYF. The DNA of the CDR3 is TGTGCCAGTAGTATCAGGCAGGGGTTATCCTACGAGCAGTACTTC.

This clone was picked up a small number of times. The gene calls are TRBV6-1 and TRBJ1-5; D remains ambiguous. Germline loops: CDR1 MNHNS, CDR2 SASEGT. The CDR3 runs 16 residues. V lost 2 bases and J lost 4, with 15 bases in between. The CDR3 sequence: CASSESRTRTNQPQHF. The CDR3 DNA sequence: TGTGCCAGCAGTGAATCAAGGACTCGTACTAATCAGCCCCAGCATTTT.

V is TRBV6-1 and J is TRBJ1-3; possibly TRBD1 for D (6 bases). Between the trimmed V and J ends, which lost 7 bases and 8 bases, there was a span of 21 bases. The CDR3 contains 15 residues. Germline assignment: CDR1 MNHNS and CDR2 SASEGT. The CDR3 DNA reads as TGTGCCAGCATTGGACAGCCTTCCCTGGGGGACACCATATATTTT. It specifies CASIGQPSLGDTIYF.

This clone has just a few counts. This rearrangement joins TRBV29-1 to TRBJ2-1, with D tentatively TRBD2 (6 bases). Trimming cost V 7 bases and J 0 bases, with 13 bases left between them. CDR3 length: 14 residues. CDR1 SQVTM and CDR2 ANQGSEA come from the germline V gene. The CDR3 DNA follows: TGCAGCGGGGAGGACGTCAGCTCCTACAATGAGCAGTTCTTC. This gives the protein CSGEDVSSYNEQFF.

The chain combines TRBV11-2 with TRBJ2-7; 10 nucleotides match TRBD2. Trimming took 2 bases from V and 1 from J; bases not matched to a gene: 11. Germline V gene lookup returns CDR1 SGHAT and CDR2 FQNNGV. The CDR3 covers 18 residues. CDR3 sequence reads: CASSLHLSGGRGSYEQYF. The CDR3 nucleotides are TGTGCCAGCAGCTTACACCTTAGCGGGGGGAGAGGGTCCTACGAGCAGTACTTC.

The chain carries TRBV10-3 and TRBJ1-2, with 7 positions matching TRBD1. Germline V gene lookup returns CDR1 ENHRY and CDR2 SYGVKD. The trim removed 4 bases at V and 4 bases at J, leaving 3 bases unmatched. The CDR3 is 13 residues long. DNA of the CDR3: TGTGCCATCAGTGCTCGACAGGGCTATGGCTACACCTTC. Protein: CAISARQGYGYTF.

This clone came up once. This rearrangement joins TRBV7-6 to TRBJ1-2; the match to TRBD1 covers 7 bases. The V gene's germline CDR1 is SGHVS and CDR2 FNYEAQ. The CDR3 length is 13 residues. V lost 1 base to trimming and J lost 8 bases; unmatched junction nucleotides: 4. The CDR3 is CASSLGQGGGYTF. The DNA for the CDR3 is TGTGCCAGCAGCTTAGGACAGGGCGGGGGCTACACCTTC.

This chain connects TRBV9 to TRBJ2-2, with 8 bases identical to TRBD2. Germline CDR1 and CDR2: SGDLS and YYNGEE. This CDR3 comprises 18 residues. J was trimmed by 6 bases and V by 4 bases; bases with no gene match: 17. CDR3 protein: CASSPSTPGLGFAGELFF. The CDR3 nucleotides read TGTGCCAGCAGCCCCTCAACCCCGGGACTAGGTTTTGCCGGGGAGCTGTTTTTT. Based on the CDR3 plus reference TRBV9 and TRBJ2-2, the full variable domain is DSGVTQTPKHLITATGQRVTLRCSPRSGDLSVYWYQQSLDQGLQFLIQYYNGEERAKGNILERFSAQQFPDLHSELNLSSLELGDSALYFCASSPSTPGLGFAGELFFGEGSRLTVL.

Only a few counts were recorded for this clone. The chain has TRBV5-1 and TRBJ2-2; D possibly corresponds to TRBD1 (6 bases). The V and J ends lost 1 base and 3 bases respectively, with 7 bases between them. CDR1 SGHRS and CDR2 YFSETQ come from the germline V gene. The CDR3 is made up of 14 amino acids. The CDR3 DNA sequence: TGCGCCAGCAGCTTGCGACAGGACACCGGGGAGCTGTTTTTT. It yields the protein CASSLRQDTGELFF.

The chain carries TRBV2 and TRBJ2-5; D is perhaps TRBD2 (6 bases). The CDR3 runs 14 residues. Germline lookup yields CDR1 SNHLY and CDR2 FYNNEI. V gave up 6 bases and J gave up 5 bases, with 16 bases separating them. CDR3 region: CASRGWRASETQYF. CDR3 nucleotides: TGTGCCAGCAGGGGGTGGAGGGCCTCGGAGACCCAGTACTTC.

J is TRBJ2-5 and V is TRBV9; D ambiguous. Germline values: CDR1 SGDLS, CDR2 YYNGEE. Trimming cost V 5 bases and J 1 base, with 15 bases left between them. The CDR3 runs 15 residues. CDR3 nucleotide sequence: TGTGCCAGCAGTGCGACTGTCAGAAGCCAAGAGACCCAGTACTTC. Its translation is CASSATVRSQETQYF.

The V call is TRBV7-8, the J call TRBJ2-3; a possible D gene is TRBD2 (5 bases). From germline, CDR1 is SGHVS and CDR2 FQNEAQ. Trimming removed 4 bases from V and 1 base from J, with 12 bases in between. This CDR3 has 15 residues. CDR3 residues: CASSSGQRRTDTQYF. The CDR3 bases are TGTGCCAGCAGCTCCGGGCAGCGGCGCACAGATACGCAGTATTTT.

In the case of this clone: Additional DNA sequences in this sample encode the identical CDR3. The chain couples TRBV2 to TRBJ1-1, with 11 bases identical to TRBD1. There are 13 residues in the CDR3. Germline assignment: CDR1 SNHLY and CDR2 FYNNEI. V lost 6 bases, J lost 5 bases, and 2 bases stayed unmatched. In DNA, the CDR3 is TGTGCCAGCAGCGGACAGGGGGCGACTGAAGCTTTCTTT. It codes for CASSGQGATEAFF.

The table lists this clone with a few counts. This sequence joins TRBV28 and TRBJ2-7; 7 nucleotides match TRBD1. Trimming cost V 3 bases and J 4 bases; bases outside gene matches: 6. CDR3 length: 14 residues. CDR1 is MDHEN, CDR2 SYDVKM, per germline. CDR3 coding DNA: TGTGCCAGCAGTTTGCTCCAGGGGGAGTACGAGCAGTACTTC. It yields the protein CASSLLQGEYEQYF.

This chain uses TRBV2 with TRBJ2-7, with D hard to call. CDR1 and CDR2 (germline): SNHLY, FYNNEI. V lost 4 bases and J 0 bases, leaving 10 bases between the germline ends. This CDR3 region has 14 residues. The CDR3 DNA follows: TGTGCCAGCAGTGTAGCTAGGAGCTCCTACGAGCAGTACTTC. Encoded protein: CASSVARSSYEQYF. Filled out from reference TRBV2 and TRBJ2-7, the complete variable domain reads EPEVTQTPSHQVTQMGQEVILRCVPISNHLYFYWYRQILGQKVEFLVSFYNNEISEKSEIFDDQFSVERPDGSNFTLKIRSTKLEDSAMYFCASSVARSSYEQYFGPGTRLTVT.

V usage is TRBV19 and J usage is TRBJ2-1, with TRBD2 identical over 8 bases. Trimming cost V 3 bases and J 7 bases; bases outside gene matches: 14. Germline CDR1 LNHDA, CDR2 SQIVND (reference sequence). This CDR3 spans 17 amino acids. DNA for the CDR3: TGTGCCAGTAGTATGGGAAGACTCCGGGCGGGGGGAAATGAGCAGTTCTTC. Translated: CASSMGRLRAGGNEQFF.

This chain's CDR3 is CAWKSGLYEQYF. CDR3 in DNA: TGTGCCTGGAAATCAGGACTCTACGAGCAGTACTTC. The chain joins TRBV30 to TRBJ2-7, with a weak D call TRBD2 (5 bases). The germline CDR1 and CDR2 sequences are GTSNPN and SVGIG (reference sequence). There are 12 residues in the CDR3. V lost 4 bases, J lost 3 bases, and 10 bases lay in between.

V is TRBV29-1 and J is TRBJ2-1; TRBD2 matches at 12 bases. The J segment lost 7 bases and the V segment lost 7 bases, leaving 5 bases of the junction unmatched. The CDR3 totals 13 residues. Germline loops: CDR1 SQVTM, CDR2 ANQGSEA. The CDR3 loop reads CSAGLAGGNEQFF. As DNA, the CDR3 is TGCAGCGCGGGGCTAGCGGGAGGGAATGAGCAGTTCTTC.

This clone is a singleton in its sample. The chain has TRBV5-6 and TRBJ1-4; weak D call: TRBD1 (5 bases). This CDR3 is built from 14 residues. The V gene's germline CDR1 is SGHDT and CDR2 YYEEEE. Trimming stripped 7 bases from V and 5 bases from J, with 15 bases between. In DNA, the CDR3 is TGTGCCAGCCAATCGGGGGACGGGAATGAAAAACTGTTTTTT. Protein sequence: CASQSGDGNEKLFF.